Listed here are 20 T cell receptor beta chains from one sample, sequenced in a study of T cell repertoires in cytomegalovirus infection. TCRdb processed the reads anew with MiXCR; each CDR3 protein has one entry. Among hundreds of thousands of distinct CDR3 sequences, approximately 33% were seen once, and the ten largest hold roughly an eighth. Antigen specificity for these receptors is unknown. The sequenced sample was cultured CD8+ T cells from PBMCs, obtained from culture after CMV antigen stimulation. The receptors come from a human donor in good health (CMV status not recorded). Some clones in this sample may be carry-over from other donors' samples.

This chain uses TRBV6-2 or TRBV6-3 with TRBJ2-5; D is unclear. The CDR3 is made up of 14 amino acids. Germline V CDR1 and CDR2: MNHEY, SVGEGT. The germline V and J ends were trimmed by 0 bases and 2 bases, with 7 bases remaining between them. The CDR3 loop reads CASSYSGKQETQYF. The CDR3 region has the DNA TGTGCCAGCAGTTACTCGGGAAAGCAAGAGACCCAGTACTTC.

This clonotype was counted a few times. The chain joins TRBV2 to TRBJ2-5; weak D call: TRBD2 (7 bases). The CDR3 contains 17 residues. CDR1 and CDR2 from the germline V gene are SNHLY and FYNNEI. The V and J ends lost 5 bases and 4 bases respectively, with 23 bases between them. The CDR3: CASSSQRGGSDRETQYF. In nucleotides, the CDR3 is TGTGCCAGCAGTTCCCAGAGGGGGGGCTCCGACAGAGAGACCCAGTACTTC.

This clonotype has a handful of counts. The chain is built from TRBV6-1 and TRBJ2-1; 7 positions agree with TRBD2. V gave up 8 bases and J gave up 8 bases; unmatched junction bases: 3. CDR1 and CDR2 from the germline V gene are MNHNS and SASEGT. This CDR3 is built from 11 residues. Here the CDR3 DNA reads TGTGCCAGCGGGGGGGGGTATGAGCAGTTCTTC. Translation: CASGGGYEQFF.

This clonotype showed up just a few times. V usage is TRBV7-6 and J usage is TRBJ1-2, with D possibly TRBD1 on 5 matching bases. Germline V lookup: CDR1 SGHVS, CDR2 FNYEAQ. The CDR3 is made up of 13 amino acids. The germline V and J ends were trimmed by 1 base and 6 bases, with 9 bases remaining between them. CDR3 amino acids: CASSLGGAHGYTF. Written as DNA, the CDR3 is TGTGCCAGCAGCTTAGGAGGGGCACATGGCTACACCTTC.

The V and J genes are TRBV7-9 and TRBJ2-2, with a possible D match to TRBD2 (6 bases). Germline V CDR1 and CDR2: SEHNR, FQNEAQ (reference sequence). The CDR3 covers 14 residues. The germline V and J ends were trimmed by 2 bases and 7 bases, with 11 bases remaining between them. CDR3 bases: TGTGCCAGCAGCTTACCGGGGGACCACGGGGAGCTGTTTTTT. It translates to CASSLPGDHGELFF.

This clonotype was seen at least ten times. The V call is TRBV7-2, the J call TRBJ2-7, with 8 bases identical to TRBD1. CDR3 size: 16 residues. The V gene end was trimmed by 1 base and the J gene end by 2 bases; junction bases not matched to a gene: 7. Germline V gene lookup returns CDR1 SGHTA and CDR2 FQGNSA. The DNA for the CDR3 is TGTGCCAGCAGCTTAGAAGGCGGCAGGGGGCCCTACGAGCAGTACTTC. Translated: CASSLEGGRGPYEQYF.

J is TRBJ2-7 and V is TRBV27; D unresolved. This CDR3 region has 14 residues. V lost 5 bases and J lost 1, with 12 bases in between. CDR1 and CDR2 (germline): MNHEY, SMNVEV (reference sequence). CDR3 nucleotides: TGTGCCAGCAGTCCCTACGGAGTGTCCTACGAGCAGTACGTC. Protein sequence: CASSPYGVSYEQYV.

This clonotype was observed a handful of times. The rearrangement uses TRBV7-9 and TRBJ1-1, with a possible D match to TRBD1 (6 bases). The V and J ends lost 6 bases and 10 bases respectively, with 21 bases between them. This CDR3 is built from 14 residues. Germline loops: CDR1 SEHNR, CDR2 FQNEAQ (reference sequence). CDR3 coding DNA: TGTGCCAGCAGTTATCAGGGAGGGGGAATAGGAGCTTTCTTT. Its protein product is CASSYQGGGIGAFF. The full variable domain, completed using reference TRBV7-9 and TRBJ1-1, is DTGVSQNPRHKITKRGQNVTFRCDPISEHNRLYWYRQTLGQGPEFLTYFQNEAQLEKSRLLSDRFSAERPKGSFSTLEIQRTEQGDSAMYLCASSYQGGGIGAFFGQGTRLTVV.

The V call is TRBV6-1, the J call TRBJ1-5, with TRBD1 matching over 9 bases. Germline V lookup: CDR1 MNHNS, CDR2 SASEGT. CDR3 length: 19 residues. With 6 bases clipped from V and 7 bases from J, the junction kept 22 bases outside the gene matches. The CDR3 sequence is CASSLFVPGQGMVGQPQHF. The CDR3 region has the DNA TGTGCCAGCAGCCTATTCGTCCCGGGACAGGGAATGGTGGGCCAGCCCCAGCATTTT.

This clonotype was observed at least ten times. This chain links TRBV6-1 with TRBJ2-3; D is possibly TRBD2 (6 bases). Deletions cut 10 bases from V and 2 bases from J, with 16 bases between. This CDR3 spans 14 amino acids. The germline CDR1 and CDR2 sequences are MNHNS and SASEGT. CDR3 amino acids: CATLPGGVTDTQYF. For the CDR3, the DNA is TGTGCCACACTCCCGGGCGGGGTCACAGATACGCAGTATTTT.

This clonotype was seen only a few times. DNA for the CDR3: TGTGCCAGCAGTCCCCGGGCCTCTGGTAATCAGCCCCAGCATTTT. Translated: CASSPRASGNQPQHF. The chain recombines TRBV27 with TRBJ1-5; D unclear. The CDR3 totals 15 residues. The V and J ends lost 5 bases and 4 bases respectively, with 15 bases between them. Germline V gene lookup returns CDR1 MNHEY and CDR2 SMNVEV (reference sequence).

The chain recombines TRBV27 with TRBJ2-5; the D gene is possibly TRBD2 (6 bases). The V gene's germline CDR1 is MNHEY and CDR2 SMNVEV (reference sequence). V was cut by 2 bases and J by 5 bases, with 12 bases left in between. There are 14 residues in the CDR3. CDR3 sequence (DNA): TGTGCCAGCAGTTTAAACCAGGCGGGGGAGACCCAGTACTTC. It codes for CASSLNQAGETQYF.

This chain connects TRBV6-6 to TRBJ2-6; D ambiguous. Deletions cut 0 bases from V and 8 bases from J, with 14 bases between. The CDR3 covers 16 residues. Germline CDR1 MNHNY, CDR2 SVGAGI (reference sequence). CDR3 DNA sequence: TGTGCCAGCAGTTACTCGGACCGCCTATTGCCCAACGTCCTGACTTTC. As protein: CASSYSDRLLPNVLTF.

This clonotype came up a few times. The V call is TRBV4-1, the J call TRBJ2-1, with a weak D call TRBD2 (6 bases). There are 14 residues in the CDR3. V was cut by 1 base and J by 9 bases, with 13 bases left in between. CDR1 is MGHRA, CDR2 YSYEKL, per germline. CDR3 DNA: TGCGCCAGCAGCCAAGGTCCGATGGGGGGTGAGCAGTTCTTC. This sequence encodes CASSQGPMGGEQFF.

This clonotype has a handful of counts. The gene calls are TRBV7-8 and TRBJ1-5, with a possible D match to TRBD1 (6 bases). This CDR3 comprises 16 residues. CDR1 and CDR2 from the germline V gene are SGHVS and FQNEAQ. Trimming cost V 6 bases and J 3 bases, with 18 bases left between them. The CDR3 bases are TGTGCCAGCAGGGGCCGGACAGCGGCCATCAATCAGCCCCAGCATTTT. Its translation is CASRGRTAAINQPQHF.

This chain joins TRBV7-2 and TRBJ1-5; 7 bases match TRBD1. Trimming removed 4 bases from V and 7 bases from J; junction bases left unmatched: 13. This CDR3 region has 16 residues. Germline V CDR1 and CDR2: SGHTA, FQGNSA. CDR3 coding DNA: TGTGCCAGCAGCTCCGACAAGACAGGGTTTCGACAGCCCCAGCATTTT. Residues: CASSSDKTGFRQPQHF.

This rearrangement joins TRBV12-3 or TRBV12-4 to TRBJ1-1; D unclear. V was cut by 6 bases and J by 2 bases, with 13 bases left in between. The length of the CDR3 is 14 residues. The CDR3 nucleotides read TGTGCCAGCAGGCCGGACGCATTCAACACTGAAGCTTTCTTT. This codes for CASRPDAFNTEAFF.

This clonotype was found a few times. V and J are TRBV28 and TRBJ1-5; 9 nucleotides line up with TRBD1. This CDR3 is 16 amino acids long. After removal of 6 bases from V and 4 bases from J, the junction contained 10 bases not matched to a gene. Looked up from germline, CDR1 is MDHEN and CDR2 is SYDVKM. The CDR3 sequence: CASRSLGQGRNQPQHF. The CDR3 DNA sequence: TGTGCCAGCAGATCCCTCGGACAGGGGCGTAATCAGCCCCAGCATTTT.

The rearrangement uses TRBV25-1 and TRBJ1-1; 7 bases agree with TRBD1. Per germline, CDR1 MGHDK and CDR2 SYGVNS. The length of the CDR3 is 16 residues. J gave up 4 bases and V 1 base, and 9 bases lay outside the gene matches. CDR3 coding DNA: TGTGCCAGCAGTGAATCCGACAGGGCACGCCCCACTGAAGCTTTCTTT. Protein product: CASSESDRARPTEAFF. The complete variable domain, with remaining parts taken from reference TRBV25-1 and TRBJ1-1, reads EADIYQTPRYLVIGTGKKITLECSQTMGHDKMYWYQQDPGMELHLIHYSYGVNSTEKGDLSSESTVSRIRTEHFPLTLESARPSHTSQYLCASSESDRARPTEAFFGQGTRLTVV.

The chain recombines TRBV19 with TRBJ1-2, with a tentative D call TRBD1 (5 bases). Germline loops: CDR1 LNHDA, CDR2 SQIVND (reference sequence). The CDR3 contains 15 residues. Trimming left V 3 bases short and J 2 bases short, with 13 bases between. The CDR3 reads CASSIPDIWNYGYTF. CDR3 DNA: TGTGCCAGTAGTATCCCGGACATCTGGAACTATGGCTACACCTTC.